The T cell receptor (beta chain) described here comes from a study of breast tumors, draining lymph nodes, adjacent tissues. Study observations and caveats: Tumor TCR diversity was below lymph nodes but above nontumor tissue.

The lymph nodes were axillary draining lymph nodes from breast cancer patients. Concerning this clonotype itself: Its matching antigen is unknown.

In TCRdb, the multiplex PCR reads were re-called with MiXCR into one record per CDR3 protein. There are 150,000 to 200,000 distinct CDR3 sequences in the sample; 25% to 40% occur only once, and roughly 4.5% lies in the top ten. The receptor's source is a female donor with breast cancer. Some clones in this sample may be carry-over from other donors' samples. Sequenced material: axillary lymph node tissue.

CDR3 in DNA: TGCAGTGCTAGAGCCGGACTAATCGTGGATGAGCAGTTCTTC. Translating gives CSARAGLIVDEQFF. The genes are TRBV20-1 and TRBJ2-1; possible D gene TRBD2, 6 bases. Germline CDR1 DFQATT, CDR2 SNEGSKA (reference sequence). There are 14 residues in the CDR3. The ends were cut back, 1 base at V and 8 bases at J, with 15 bases in the middle.